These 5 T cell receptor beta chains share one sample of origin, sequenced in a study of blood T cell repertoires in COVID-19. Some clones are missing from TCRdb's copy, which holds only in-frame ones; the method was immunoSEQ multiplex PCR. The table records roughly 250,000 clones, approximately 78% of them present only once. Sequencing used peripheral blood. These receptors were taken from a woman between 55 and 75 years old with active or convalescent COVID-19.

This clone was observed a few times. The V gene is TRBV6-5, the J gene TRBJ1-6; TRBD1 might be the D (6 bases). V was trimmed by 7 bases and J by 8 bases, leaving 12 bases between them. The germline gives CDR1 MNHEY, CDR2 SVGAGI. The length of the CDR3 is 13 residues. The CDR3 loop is CASKTGWDSPLHF. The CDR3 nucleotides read TGTGCCAGCAAAACAGGGTGGGATTCACCCCTCCACTTT.

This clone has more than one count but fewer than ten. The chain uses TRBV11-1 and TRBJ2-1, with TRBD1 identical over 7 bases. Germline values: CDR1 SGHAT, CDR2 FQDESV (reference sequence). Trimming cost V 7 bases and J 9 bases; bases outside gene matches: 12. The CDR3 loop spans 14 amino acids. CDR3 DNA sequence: TGTGCCAGCACCCGGGACAGCCTTTTGGGTGAGCAGTTCTTC. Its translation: CASTRDSLLGEQFF.

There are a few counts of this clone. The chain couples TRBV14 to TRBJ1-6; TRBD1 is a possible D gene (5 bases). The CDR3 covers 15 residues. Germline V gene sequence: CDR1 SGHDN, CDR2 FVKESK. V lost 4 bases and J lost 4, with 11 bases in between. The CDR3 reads CASSPPGLYNSPLHF. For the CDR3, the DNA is TGTGCCAGCAGCCCGCCGGGACTGTATAATTCACCCCTCCACTTT.

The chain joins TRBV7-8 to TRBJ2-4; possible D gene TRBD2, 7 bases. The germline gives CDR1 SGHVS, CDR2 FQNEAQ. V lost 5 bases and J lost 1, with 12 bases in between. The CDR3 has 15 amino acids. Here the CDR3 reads CASSAGAWAKNIQYF. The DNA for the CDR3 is TGTGCCAGCAGCGCGGGGGCTTGGGCCAAAAACATTCAGTACTTC. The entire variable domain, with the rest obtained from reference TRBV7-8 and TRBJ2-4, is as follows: GAGVSQSPRYKVAKRGQDVALRCDPISGHVSLFWYQQALGQGPEFLTYFQNEAQLDKSGLPSDRFFAERPEGSVSTLKIQRTQQEDSAVYLCASSAGAWAKNIQYFGAGTRLSVL.

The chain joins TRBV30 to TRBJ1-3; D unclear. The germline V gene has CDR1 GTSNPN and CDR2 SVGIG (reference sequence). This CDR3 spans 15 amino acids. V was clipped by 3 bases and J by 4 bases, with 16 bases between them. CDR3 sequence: CAWSLVGRLGNTIYF. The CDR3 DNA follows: TGTGCCTGGAGCTTAGTTGGGAGACTGGGAAACACCATATATTTT.